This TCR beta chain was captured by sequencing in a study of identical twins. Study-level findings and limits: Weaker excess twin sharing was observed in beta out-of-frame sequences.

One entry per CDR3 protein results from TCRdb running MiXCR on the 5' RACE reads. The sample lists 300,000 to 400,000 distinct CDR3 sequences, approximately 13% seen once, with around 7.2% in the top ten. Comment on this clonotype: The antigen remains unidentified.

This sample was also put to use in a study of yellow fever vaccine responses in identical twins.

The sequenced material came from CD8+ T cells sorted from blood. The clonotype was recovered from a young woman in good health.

The CDR3, as DNA: TGTGCCAGCAGCCCCGGGGGTTACCAAGAGACCCAGTACTTC. The encoded protein is CASSPGGYQETQYF. The chain is built from TRBV9 and TRBJ2-5, with D maybe TRBD2 (6 bases). This CDR3 has 14 amino acids. V was cut by 4 bases and J by 0 bases, with 10 bases left in between. CDR1 SGDLS and CDR2 YYNGEE come from the germline V gene.